This TCR beta chain was profiled in a study of blood T cell repertoires in COVID-19 (dated by TCRdb to about 2020). For the wider study: The collaborator samples originated in the United States, Italy and Spain and spanned the acute and convalescent phases of COVID-19. The material from the prospective study consisted of cDNA or gDNA derived from T cells, B-cell-depleted T cells, or PBMCs. The dataset comprised deeply sampled blood TCRbeta repertoires from subjects exposed to, actively infected with, or recovered from COVID-19. The repertoires were released in a freely available public database intended as a resource for research on the immune response to SARS-CoV-2. The samples were drawn from the first 160 participants of the ongoing ImmuneRACE study and from some 1,300 subjects provided by 6 global collaborators. Sample metadata almost always included a de-identified subject ID, COVID-19 status, age in years and sex. HLA class I and class II types, where available, came from metadata supplied by the sample provider rather than from assay-based typing.

General study outcomes and caveats: The quantity of clinical and demographic metadata differed by source and by participant and was supplied without curation.

Trimming takes 4 bases off V and 5 bases off J; junction bases not matched to a gene: 10. CDR1 and CDR2 were assigned from the germline V gene as KGHSH and LQKENI. From its cysteine to its phenylalanine, the CDR3 spans 16 amino acids. Only CDR3 DNA remains: 48 bases, in frame from the first base. Concerning this clone: It has no known antigen specificity. One base away there is no much larger clone; base qualities are not given.

Collaborating institutions collected whole blood in K2EDTA tubes following their own protocols. For TCRbeta analysis, collaborators shipped samples as frozen whole blood, isolated PBMCs, or DNA extracted from either of those sample types. The immunoSEQ Assay, a bias-controlled multiplex PCR, was used to amplify TCRbeta CDR3 regions from genomic DNA. Under the source paper's analysis protocol: Nucleated cell counts per sample were estimated from amplification of reference gene primers within the assay. Sequence reads were collapsed and filtered to measure the absolute abundance of every unique TCRbeta CDR3 rearrangement. Productive Simpson clonality was computed per sample as the square root of Simpson's diversity index over productive rearrangements. This immuneACCESS table, as held by TCRdb, lists in-frame sequences with V and J called but not all clones. Of the missing ones, under half trace to an unresolved V gene in checked studies; the others have no known cause. Clonal size and the V and J genes are those of that table, whereas D and trimming came from the DNA. This sample comprises approximately 210,000 clones, about 89% of them detected only once. The ten largest clones take up 4% to 6% of the sample.

Sequences were obtained from peripheral blood. This receptor was identified in a woman in her thirties or forties with acute or convalescent COVID-19. The rearrangement joined TRBV18 to TRBJ2-5; TRBD2 matches 10 bases in the middle. CDR3 sequence: CASSLTPAGGWETQYF. In nucleotides, the sequence is TGTGCCAGCTCACTCACCCCAGCGGGGGGGTGGGAGACCCAGTACTTC.